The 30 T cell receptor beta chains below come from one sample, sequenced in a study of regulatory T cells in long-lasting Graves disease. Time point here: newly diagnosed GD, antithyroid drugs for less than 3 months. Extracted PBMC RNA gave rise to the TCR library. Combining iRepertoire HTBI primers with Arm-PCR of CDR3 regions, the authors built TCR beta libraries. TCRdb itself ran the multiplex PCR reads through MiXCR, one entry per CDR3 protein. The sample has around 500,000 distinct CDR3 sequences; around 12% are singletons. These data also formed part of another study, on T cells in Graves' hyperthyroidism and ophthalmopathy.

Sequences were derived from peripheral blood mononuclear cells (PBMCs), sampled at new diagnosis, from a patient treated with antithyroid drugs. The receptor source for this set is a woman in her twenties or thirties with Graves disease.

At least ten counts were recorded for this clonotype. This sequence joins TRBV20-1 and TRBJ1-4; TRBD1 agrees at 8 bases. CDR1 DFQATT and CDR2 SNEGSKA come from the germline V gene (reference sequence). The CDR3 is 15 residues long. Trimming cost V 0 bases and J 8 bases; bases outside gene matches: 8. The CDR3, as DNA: TGCAGTGCTAGAGATCGGGCAGGGGGCTTGGAAAAACTGTTTTTT. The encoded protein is CSARDRAGGLEKLFF.

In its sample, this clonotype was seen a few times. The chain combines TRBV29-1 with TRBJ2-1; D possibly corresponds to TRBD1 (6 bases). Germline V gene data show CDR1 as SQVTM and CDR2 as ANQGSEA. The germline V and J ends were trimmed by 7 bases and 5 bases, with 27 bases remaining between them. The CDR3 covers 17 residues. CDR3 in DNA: TGCAGCGCCGCCCCTTTAGGGGGATCAATCTTTAACAATGAGCAGTTCTTC. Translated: CSAAPLGGSIFNNEQFF.

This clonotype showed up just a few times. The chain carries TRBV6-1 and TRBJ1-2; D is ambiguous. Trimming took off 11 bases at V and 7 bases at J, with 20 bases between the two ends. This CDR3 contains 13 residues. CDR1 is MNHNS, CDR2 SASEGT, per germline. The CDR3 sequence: CASLTHSGRGYTF. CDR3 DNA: TGTGCCTCCCTTACCCACTCAGGACGTGGCTACACCTTC.

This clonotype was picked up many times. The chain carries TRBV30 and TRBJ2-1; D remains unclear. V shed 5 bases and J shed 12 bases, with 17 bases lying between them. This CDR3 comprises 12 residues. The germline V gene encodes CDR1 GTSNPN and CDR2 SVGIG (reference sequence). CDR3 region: CAWADRTLVQFF. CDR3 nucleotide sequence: TGTGCCTGGGCTGATAGGACGTTGGTGCAGTTCTTC.

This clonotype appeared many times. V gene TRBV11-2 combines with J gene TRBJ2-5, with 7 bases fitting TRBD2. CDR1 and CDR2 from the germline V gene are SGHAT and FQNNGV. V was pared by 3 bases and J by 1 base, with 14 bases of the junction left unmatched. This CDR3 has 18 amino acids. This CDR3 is CASSFLLLGASGQETQYF. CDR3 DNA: TGTGCCAGCAGCTTCCTCCTTCTAGGGGCTAGCGGCCAAGAGACCCAGTACTTC.

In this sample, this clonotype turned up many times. For the CDR3, the DNA is TGTGCCAGCAGCCGCCGAGCGGCGGGAAAGAGCAACACCATATATTTT. This gives the protein CASSRRAAGKSNTIYF. The chain couples TRBV3-1 to TRBJ1-3; no clear D. This CDR3 is built from 16 residues. The germline V gene has CDR1 LGHDT and CDR2 YNNKEL (reference sequence). Trimming removed 4 bases at V and 7 bases at J, with 20 bases between.

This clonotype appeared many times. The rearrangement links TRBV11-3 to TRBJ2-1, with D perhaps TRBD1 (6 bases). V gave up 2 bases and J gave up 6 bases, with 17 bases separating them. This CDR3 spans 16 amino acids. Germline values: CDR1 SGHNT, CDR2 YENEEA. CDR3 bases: TGTGCCAGCAGCTTACAGGGGTCGACTACGGTCAATGAGCAGTTCTTC. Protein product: CASSLQGSTTVNEQFF. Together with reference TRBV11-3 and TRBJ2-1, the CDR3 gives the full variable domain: EAGVVQSPRYKIIEKKQPVAFWCNPISGHNTLYWYLQNLGQGPELLIRYENEEAVDDSQLPKDRFSAERLKGVDSTLKIQPAELGDSAVYLCASSLQGSTTVNEQFFGPGTRLTVL.

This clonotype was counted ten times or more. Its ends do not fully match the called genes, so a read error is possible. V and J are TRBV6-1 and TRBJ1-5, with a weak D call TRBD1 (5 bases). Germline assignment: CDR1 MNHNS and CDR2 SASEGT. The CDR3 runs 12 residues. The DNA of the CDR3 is TGTGCCAGCAGCGAAGGGACTTTACCCCAGCATTTT. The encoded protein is CASSEGTLPQHF.

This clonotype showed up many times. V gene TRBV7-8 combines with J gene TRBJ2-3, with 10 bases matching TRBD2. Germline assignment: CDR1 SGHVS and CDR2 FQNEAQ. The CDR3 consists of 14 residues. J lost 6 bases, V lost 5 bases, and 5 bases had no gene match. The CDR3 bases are TGTGCCAGCAGCCCGAAGACTAGCGGGGATACGCAGTATTTT. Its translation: CASSPKTSGDTQYF.

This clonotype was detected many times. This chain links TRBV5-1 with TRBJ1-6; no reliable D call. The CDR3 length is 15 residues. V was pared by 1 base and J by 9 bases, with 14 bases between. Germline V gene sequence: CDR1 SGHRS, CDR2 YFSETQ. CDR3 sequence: CASSLRTEPSSPLHF. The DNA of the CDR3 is TGCGCCAGCAGCTTGCGGACGGAGCCTAGTTCACCCCTCCACTTT.

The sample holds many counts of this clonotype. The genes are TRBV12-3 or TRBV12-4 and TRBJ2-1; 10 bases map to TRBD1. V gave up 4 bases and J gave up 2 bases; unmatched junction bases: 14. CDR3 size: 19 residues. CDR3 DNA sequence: TGTGCCAGCAGTTCGTGGACAGGGGGAACCTTGAGCCCCTACAATGAGCAGTTCTTC. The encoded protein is CASSSWTGGTLSPYNEQFF.

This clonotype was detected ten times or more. The CDR3: CASRSQGPYNEQFF. The CDR3 coding sequence is TGTGCCAGCAGGAGTCAGGGCCCCTACAATGAGCAGTTCTTC. V and J are TRBV6-1 and TRBJ2-1; possibly TRBD1 for D (5 bases). The V end lost 6 bases, the J end lost 2 bases, and 11 bases lay between the germline ends. This CDR3 comprises 14 residues. Germline V lookup: CDR1 MNHNS, CDR2 SASEGT.

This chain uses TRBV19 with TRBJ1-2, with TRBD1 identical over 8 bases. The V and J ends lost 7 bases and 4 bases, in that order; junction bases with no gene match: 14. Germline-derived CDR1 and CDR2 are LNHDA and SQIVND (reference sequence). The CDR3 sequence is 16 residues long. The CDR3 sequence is CASTTPGQGESYGYTF. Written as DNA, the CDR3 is TGTGCCAGTACCACCCCAGGACAGGGAGAGAGCTATGGCTACACCTTC.

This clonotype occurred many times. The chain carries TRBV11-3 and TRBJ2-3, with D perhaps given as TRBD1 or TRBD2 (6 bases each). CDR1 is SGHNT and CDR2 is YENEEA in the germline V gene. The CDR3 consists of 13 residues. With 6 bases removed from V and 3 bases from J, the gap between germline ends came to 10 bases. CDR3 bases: TGTGCCAGCAGAAGGAGGGGGACAGATACGCAGTATTTT. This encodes CASRRRGTDTQYF.

The CDR3, as DNA: TGCAGTGCTGGAGCGGGTAGCGGGAGGTTTACAGATACGCAGTATTTT. Its translation is CSAGAGSGRFTDTQYF. The V call is TRBV20-1, the J call TRBJ2-3, with 10 bases aligning to TRBD2. The CDR3 is 16 amino acids. CDR1 and CDR2 (germline): DFQATT, SNEGSKA (reference sequence). The ends lost 5 bases at V and 3 bases at J; junction bases unmatched: 11.

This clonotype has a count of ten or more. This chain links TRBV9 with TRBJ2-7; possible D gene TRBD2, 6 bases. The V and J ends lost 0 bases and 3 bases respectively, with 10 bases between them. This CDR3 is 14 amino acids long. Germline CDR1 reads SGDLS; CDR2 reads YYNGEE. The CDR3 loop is CASSVATGSYEQYF. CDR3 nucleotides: TGTGCCAGCAGCGTAGCCACCGGGAGCTACGAGCAGTACTTC.

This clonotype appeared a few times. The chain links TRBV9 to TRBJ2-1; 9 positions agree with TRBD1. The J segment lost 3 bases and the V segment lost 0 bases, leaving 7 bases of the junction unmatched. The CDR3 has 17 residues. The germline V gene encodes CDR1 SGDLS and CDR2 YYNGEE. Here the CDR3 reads CASSVVDTGGFYNEQFF. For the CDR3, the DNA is TGTGCCAGCAGCGTAGTAGATACAGGGGGCTTCTACAATGAGCAGTTCTTC.

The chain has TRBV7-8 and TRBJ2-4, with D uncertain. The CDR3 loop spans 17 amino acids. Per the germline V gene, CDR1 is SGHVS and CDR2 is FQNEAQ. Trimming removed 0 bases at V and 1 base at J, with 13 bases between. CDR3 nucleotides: TGTGCCAGCAGCTTAGCTTCCTTGAGAAGCGCCAAAAACATTCAGTACTTC. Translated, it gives CASSLASLRSAKNIQYF.

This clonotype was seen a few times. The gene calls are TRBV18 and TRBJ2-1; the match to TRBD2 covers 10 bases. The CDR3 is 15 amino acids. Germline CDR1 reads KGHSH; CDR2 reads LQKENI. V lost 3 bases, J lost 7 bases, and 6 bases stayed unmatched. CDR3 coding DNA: TGTGCCAGCTCACCTCTAGCGGGAGACCGGAATGAGCAGTTCTTC. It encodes CASSPLAGDRNEQFF.

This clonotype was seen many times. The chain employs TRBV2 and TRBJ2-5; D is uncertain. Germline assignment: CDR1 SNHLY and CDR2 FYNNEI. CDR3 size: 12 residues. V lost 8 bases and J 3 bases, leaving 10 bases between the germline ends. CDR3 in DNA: TGTGCCAGCTCCATCGGCGAAGAGACCCAGTACTTC. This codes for CASSIGEETQYF.

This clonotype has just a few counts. The CDR3 DNA is TGTGCCAGTAGTATCCCCGGGACCGGTGAAAAACTGTTTTTT. Protein: CASSIPGTGEKLFF. The V gene is TRBV19, the J gene TRBJ1-4; D may be TRBD1 (5 bases). This CDR3 region has 14 residues. Germline lookup yields CDR1 LNHDA and CDR2 SQIVND (reference sequence). V shed 3 bases and J shed 7 bases, with 12 bases lying between them.

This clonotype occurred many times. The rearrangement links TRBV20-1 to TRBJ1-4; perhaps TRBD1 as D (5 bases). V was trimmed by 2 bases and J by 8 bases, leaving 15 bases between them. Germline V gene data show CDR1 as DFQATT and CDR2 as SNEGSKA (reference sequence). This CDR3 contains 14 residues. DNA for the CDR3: TGCAGTGCTAGATGGACCAACGCAGGGGAAAAACTGTTTTTT. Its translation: CSARWTNAGEKLFF.

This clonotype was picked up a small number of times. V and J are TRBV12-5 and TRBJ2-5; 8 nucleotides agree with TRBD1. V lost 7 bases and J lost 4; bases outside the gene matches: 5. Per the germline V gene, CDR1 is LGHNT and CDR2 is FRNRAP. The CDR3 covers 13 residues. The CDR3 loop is CASADRVGETQYF. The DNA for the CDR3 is TGTGCTAGTGCGGACAGGGTCGGAGAGACCCAGTACTTC.

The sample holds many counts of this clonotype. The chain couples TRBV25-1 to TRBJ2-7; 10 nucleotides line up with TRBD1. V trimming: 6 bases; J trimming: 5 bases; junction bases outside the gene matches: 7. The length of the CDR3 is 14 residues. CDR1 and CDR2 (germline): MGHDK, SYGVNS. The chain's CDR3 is CASRPGQGFNEQYF. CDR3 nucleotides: TGTGCCAGCAGACCGGGACAGGGGTTCAACGAGCAGTACTTC.

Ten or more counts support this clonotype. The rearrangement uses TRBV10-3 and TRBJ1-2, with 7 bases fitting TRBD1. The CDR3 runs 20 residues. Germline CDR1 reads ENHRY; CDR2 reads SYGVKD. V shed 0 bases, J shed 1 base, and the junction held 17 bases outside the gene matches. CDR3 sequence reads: CAISESPGGFLRANNYGYTF. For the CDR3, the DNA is TGTGCCATCAGTGAGTCGCCAGGGGGGTTCTTACGGGCAAATAACTATGGCTACACCTTC.

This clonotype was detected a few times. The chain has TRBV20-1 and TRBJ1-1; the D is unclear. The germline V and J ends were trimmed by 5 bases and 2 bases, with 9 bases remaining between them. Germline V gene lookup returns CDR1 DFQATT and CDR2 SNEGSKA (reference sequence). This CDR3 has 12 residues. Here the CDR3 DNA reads TGCAGTGCTCCTTACGCAAACACTGAAGCTTTCTTT. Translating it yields CSAPYANTEAFF.

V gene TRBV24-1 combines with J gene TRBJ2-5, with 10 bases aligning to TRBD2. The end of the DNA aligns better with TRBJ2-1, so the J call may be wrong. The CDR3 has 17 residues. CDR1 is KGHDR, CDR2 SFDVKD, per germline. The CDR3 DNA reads TGTGCCACCAGTGATTTTCCTAGCGGGAGTTTACGCAGTGAGCAGTTCTTC. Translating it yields CATSDFPSGSLRSEQFF.

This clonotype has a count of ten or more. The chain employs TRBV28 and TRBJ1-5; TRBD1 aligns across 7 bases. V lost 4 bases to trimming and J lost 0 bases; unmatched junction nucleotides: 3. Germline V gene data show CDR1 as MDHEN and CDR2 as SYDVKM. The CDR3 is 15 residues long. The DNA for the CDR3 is TGTGCCAGCAGTTCCAGGGGGGTTAGCAATCAGCCCCAGCATTTT. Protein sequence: CASSSRGVSNQPQHF.

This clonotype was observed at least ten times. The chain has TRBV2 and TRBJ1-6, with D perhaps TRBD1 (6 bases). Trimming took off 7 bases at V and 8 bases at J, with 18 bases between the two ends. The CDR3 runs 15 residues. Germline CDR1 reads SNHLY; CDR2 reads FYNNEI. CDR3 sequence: CASKPRGRGDSPLHF. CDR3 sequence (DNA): TGTGCCAGCAAACCAAGGGGGAGAGGGGATTCACCCCTCCACTTT. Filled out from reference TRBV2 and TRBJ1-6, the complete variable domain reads EPEVTQTPSHQVTQMGQEVILRCVPISNHLYFYWYRQILGQKVEFLVSFYNNEISEKSEIFDDQFSVERPDGSNFTLKIRSTKLEDSAMYFCASKPRGRGDSPLHFGNGTRLTVT.

The CDR3 is CSARPGTSGRDNEQFF. CDR3 in DNA: TGCAGTGCTAGACCGGGGACTAGCGGGAGGGACAATGAGCAGTTCTTC. The J gene is TRBJ2-1, the V gene TRBV20-1, with 16 nucleotides matching TRBD2. The V and J ends lost 2 bases and 5 bases, in that order; junction bases with no gene match: 3. Germline CDR1 DFQATT, CDR2 SNEGSKA (reference sequence). This CDR3 is 16 amino acids long.